Below, 2 T cell receptor beta chains from the same sample are listed, as sequenced in a study of response to subunit inactivated influenza vaccine. TCRdb re-derived calls from the RT-PCR reads in MiXCR, one entry per CDR3 protein. The sample lists under 550,000 distinct CDR3 sequences; under 9% were seen once. This material consisted of PBMCs from blood, taken about 23 months after vaccination. The receptors were gathered from a man between 45 and 75 years old who received an inactivated influenza vaccine.

The chain recombines TRBV6-5 with TRBJ2-5, with D perhaps TRBD2 (5 bases). V was cut by 0 bases and J by 7 bases, with 15 bases left in between. The germline V gene encodes CDR1 MNHEY and CDR2 SVGAGI. CDR3 length: 15 amino acids. CDR3 in DNA: TGTGCCAGCAGTTACTCTAGTGACGTCCGGGGGACCCAGTACTTC. This codes for CASSYSSDVRGTQYF.

The chain is built from TRBV5-5 and TRBJ2-1; 9 positions agree with TRBD1. Germline V gene lookup returns CDR1 SGHKS and CDR2 YYEKEE (reference sequence). Trimming cost V 2 bases and J 8 bases; bases outside gene matches: 8. There are 15 residues in the CDR3. The CDR3 region has the DNA TGTGCCAGCAGCTTTATTCCGGGACAGGGCGATGAGCAGTTCTTC. Its translation is CASSFIPGQGDEQFF.